This T cell receptor beta chain originates from a study of blood T cell repertoires in COVID-19. The wider study: Spain, Italy and the United States supplied samples that represented acute and convalescent COVID-19.

Germline V gives CDR1 SGHNT, CDR2 YENEEA. The V and J ends lost 0 bases and 2 bases, in that order; junction bases with no gene match: 6. This CDR3 region has 16 residues. Under the authors' procedure: Reference gene primer amplification gave estimated nucleated cell counts. Generated by immunoSEQ multiplex PCR, the TCRdb table keeps only in-frame clones and is missing some. V and J calls and clone size come straight from that table; D and trimming were deduced from the DNA. Found here are about 240,000 clones, about 86% of them singletons; the top ten hold roughly 3.1%. The origin of this receptor is a middle-aged woman with acute COVID-19. Sequencing was carried out using PBMCs or T cells enriched from blood (not recorded which). This chain joins TRBV11-3 and TRBJ2-5; 7 nucleotides agree with TRBD2. The CDR3 sequence: CASSLEASGPQETQYF. Written as DNA, the CDR3 is TGTGCCAGCAGCTTAGAGGCTAGCGGACCTCAAGAGACCCAGTACTTC.